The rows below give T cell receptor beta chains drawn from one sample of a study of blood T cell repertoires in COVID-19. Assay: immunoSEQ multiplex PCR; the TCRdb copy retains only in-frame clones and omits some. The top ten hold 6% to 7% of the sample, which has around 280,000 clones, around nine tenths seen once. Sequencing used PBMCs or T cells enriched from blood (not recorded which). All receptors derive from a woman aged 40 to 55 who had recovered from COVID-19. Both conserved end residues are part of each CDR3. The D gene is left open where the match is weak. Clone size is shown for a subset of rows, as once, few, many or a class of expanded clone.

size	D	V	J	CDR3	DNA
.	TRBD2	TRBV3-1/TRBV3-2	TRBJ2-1	CASSQVGRAENEQFF	TGTGCCAGCAGCCAAGTCGGGAGGGCCGAAAATGAGCAGTTCTTC
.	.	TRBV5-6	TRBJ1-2	CASSLWAGPSYGYTF	TGTGCCAGCAGCTTGTGGGCAGGTCCCTCCTATGGCTACACCTTC
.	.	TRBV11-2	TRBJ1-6	CASSLPQGWSPLHF	TGTGCCAGCAGCTTACCGCAGGGGTGGTCACCCCTCCACTTT
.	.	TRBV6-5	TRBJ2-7	CASSRGGSGSYEQYF	TGTGCCAGCAGTAGGGGTGGGTCTGGGTCCTACGAGCAGTACTTC
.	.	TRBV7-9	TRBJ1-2	CASSFGAPNGYTF	TGTGCCAGCAGCTTTGGGGCCCCCAATGGCTACACCTTC
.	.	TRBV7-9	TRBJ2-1	CASSRLFPSSYNEQFF	TGTGCCAGCAGCAGACTTTTTCCTAGCTCCTACAATGAGCAGTTCTTC
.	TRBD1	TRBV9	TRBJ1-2	CASSPQGTGDGYTF	TGTGCCAGCAGCCCGCAAGGGACAGGGGATGGCTACACCTTC
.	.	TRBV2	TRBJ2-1	CASSDGVSEQFF	TGTGCCAGCAGTGATGGAGTAAGTGAGCAGTTCTTC
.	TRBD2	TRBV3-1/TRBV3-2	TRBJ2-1	CASSPPGGALEQFF	TGTGCCAGCAGCCCCCCGGGGGGGGCCCTTGAGCAGTTCTTC
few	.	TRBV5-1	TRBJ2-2	CASSLEGANTGELFF	TGCGCCAGCAGCTTGGAGGGAGCTAACACCGGGGAGCTGTTTTTT
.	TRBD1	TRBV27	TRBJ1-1	CASKGQGNSEAFF	TGTGCCAGCAAAGGACAGGGGAATTCTGAAGCTTTCTTT
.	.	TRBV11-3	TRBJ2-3	CASSPSPLAADTQYF	TGTGCCAGCAGCCCATCCCCCCTAGCTGCTGATACGCAGTATTTT
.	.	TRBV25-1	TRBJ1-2	CASQQGTDYGYTF	TGTGCCAGCCAACAGGGAACAGACTATGGCTACACCTTC
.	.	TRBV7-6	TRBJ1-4	CASSLALGGSTNEKLFF	TGTGCCAGCAGCTTAGCGCTGGGGGGTTCAACTAATGAAAAACTGTTTTTT
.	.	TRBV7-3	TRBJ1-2	CASSFEGAGYTF	TGTGCCAGCAGCTTTGAAGGGGCTGGCTACACCTTC
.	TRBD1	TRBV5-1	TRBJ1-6	CASSLVTGENSPLHF	TGCGCCAGCAGCTTGGTTACAGGGGAAAATTCACCCCTCCACTTT
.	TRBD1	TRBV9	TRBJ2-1	CASSVVGTGMASDEQFF	TGTGCCAGCAGCGTAGTAGGGACAGGGATGGCAAGCGATGAGCAGTTCTTC
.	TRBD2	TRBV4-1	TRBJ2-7	CASSQGRREAAYEQYF	TGCGCCAGCAGCCAAGGGAGGCGGGAGGCTGCTTACGAGCAGTACTTC
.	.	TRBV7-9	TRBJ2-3	CASSLRGNGGTDTQYF	TGTGCCAGCAGCTTGAGGGGGAACGGCGGCACAGATACGCAGTATTTT
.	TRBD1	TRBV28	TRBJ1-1	CASSEARGLGNTEAFF	TGTGCCAGCAGTGAGGCCAGGGGGCTAGGGAACACTGAAGCTTTCTTT
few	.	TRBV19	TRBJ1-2	CASIQAGSGNYGYTF	TGTGCCAGTATTCAGGCGGGTTCGGGTAACTATGGCTACACCTTC
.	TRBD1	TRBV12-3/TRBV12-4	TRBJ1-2	CASRFRGLGGYTF	TGTGCCAGCAGATTCAGGGGGCTAGGAGGCTACACCTTC
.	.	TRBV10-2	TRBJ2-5	CASSRDSAGAQYF	TGCGCCAGCAGCCGAGACTCGGCGGGGGCTCAGTACTTC
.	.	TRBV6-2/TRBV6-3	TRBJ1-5	CASSYEGYSNQPQHF	TGTGCCAGCAGTTACGAGGGATATAGCAATCAGCCCCAGCATTTT
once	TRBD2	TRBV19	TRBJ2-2	CATRTSGNTGELFF	TGTGCCACCAGGACTAGCGGGAACACCGGGGAGCTGTTTTTT
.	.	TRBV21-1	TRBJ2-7	CASSKKGQREVYEQYF	TGTGCCAGCAGCAAAAAGGGCCAGCGGGAGGTGTACGAGCAGTACTTC
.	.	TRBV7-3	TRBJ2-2	CASSLFAANTGELFF	TGTGCCAGCAGCTTATTTGCAGCGAACACCGGGGAGCTGTTTTTT
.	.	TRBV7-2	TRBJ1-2	CASSQRQAGGYTF	TGTGCCAGCAGCCAACGACAGGCGGGTGGCTACACCTTC
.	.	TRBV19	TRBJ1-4	CASSIGAANEKLFF	TGTGCCAGTAGTATTGGGGCAGCTAATGAAAAACTGTTTTTT
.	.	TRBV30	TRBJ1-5	CAWREGRGSNQPQHF	TGTGCCTGGAGAGAGGGGCGGGGAAGCAATCAGCCCCAGCATTTT
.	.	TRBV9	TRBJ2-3	CASSVGLAITDTQYF	TGTGCCAGCAGCGTAGGGCTAGCGATCACAGATACGCAGTATTTT
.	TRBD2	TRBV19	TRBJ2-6	CASSMGGGGSGANVLTF	TGTGCCAGTAGTATGGGCGGGGGAGGCTCTGGGGCCAACGTCCTGACTTTC
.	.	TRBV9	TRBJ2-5	CASSPTPASGETQYF	TGTGCCAGCAGCCCCACTCCGGCCTCCGGGGAGACCCAGTACTTC
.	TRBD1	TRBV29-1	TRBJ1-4	CSVDLGQGDEKLFF	TGCAGCGTTGACCTGGGACAGGGGGATGAAAAACTGTTTTTT
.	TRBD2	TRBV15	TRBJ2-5	CATAGGIGTQYF	TGTGCCACGGCGGGAGGAATCGGGACCCAGTACTTC
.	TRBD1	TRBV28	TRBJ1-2	CASSPDRVRGYTF	TGTGCCAGCAGCCCGGACAGGGTGAGAGGCTACACCTTC
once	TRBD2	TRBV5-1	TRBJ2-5	CASSDLAGAQETQYF	TGCGCCAGCAGCGACCTAGCGGGAGCCCAAGAGACCCAGTACTTC
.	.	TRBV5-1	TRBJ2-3	CASSPRQADWQYF	TGCGCCAGCAGCCCTAGACAGGCAGATTGGCAGTATTTT
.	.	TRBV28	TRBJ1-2	CASVGTDSYGYTF	TGTGCCAGCGTCGGTACGGACTCCTATGGCTACACCTTC
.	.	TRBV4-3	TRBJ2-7	CASSLRLESHEQYF	TGCGCCAGCAGCCTGCGACTAGAGTCACACGAGCAGTACTTC
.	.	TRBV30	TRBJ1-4	CAWSKIGEVRHEKLFF	TGTGCCTGGAGTAAGATAGGAGAGGTCCGGCATGAAAAGCTGTTTTTT
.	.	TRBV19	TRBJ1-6	CASQAQGGGVRNSPLHF	TGTGCCTCTCAGGCCCAGGGTGGGGGGGTACGTAACTCACCCCTCCACTTT
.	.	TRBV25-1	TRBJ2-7	CASSEYTRAASYEQYF	TGTGCCAGCAGTGAATATACCAGGGCCGCCTCCTACGAGCAGTACTTC
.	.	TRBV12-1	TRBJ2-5	CAIKRGYQETQYF	TGTGCCATCAAGCGGGGCTATCAAGAGACCCAGTACTTC
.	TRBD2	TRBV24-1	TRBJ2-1	CATSDSGLAGAGGDEQFF	TGTGCCACCAGTGACTCCGGACTAGCGGGTGCAGGGGGGGATGAGCAGTTCTTC